This T cell receptor beta chain was identified in a study of cytomegalovirus exposure and HLA in healthy donors. Clones were sequenced by immunoSEQ multiplex PCR, and TCRdb holds only the in-frame ones, with some missing. The sample carries under 250,000 clones, about nine tenths recorded once. The CDR3 totals 16 residues. V lost 0 bases, J lost 5 bases, and 7 bases stayed unmatched. Germline CDR1 reads MNHEY; CDR2 reads SVGAGI. This clonotype was sampled from a woman under 30 in good health and CMV-seropositive. V gene TRBV6-5 combines with J gene TRBJ2-1, with 7 bases matching TRBD1. Sequenced sample: PBMCs. CDR3 sequence reads: CASSYSSGGANNEQFF. CDR3 nucleotide sequence: TGTGCCAGCAGTTACTCCTCAGGGGGAGCTAACAATGAGCAGTTCTTC.